The 29 T cell receptor beta chains below come from one sample, sequenced in a study of post-analysis software for immune sequencing data. General observations from the study: Four or five TRBV segments, including TRBV5-6, TRBV5-1 and TRBV20-1, were more frequent in patients than controls.

Libraries were made from TCR beta cDNA, and they carried unique molecular identifiers. TCRdb itself ran the PCR reads through MiXCR, one entry per CDR3 protein. The sample holds approximately 440,000 distinct CDR3 sequences, 45% seen once. What these receptors recognize is not known. The sequenced sample was blood. The source is a girl aged 10 to 17 with multiple sclerosis.

The V and J genes are TRBV21-1 and TRBJ1-2. TRBV21-1 is recorded as a pseudogene. The CDR3 runs 15 residues. The CDR3 sequence: CASSKHSDRRIGYTF. CDR3 coding DNA: TGTGCCAGCAGCAAACACTCCGACCGGCGTATTGGCTACACCTTC.

This clonotype was observed a few times. V gene TRBV10-3 combines with J gene TRBJ2-7; 13 nucleotides match TRBD2. Trimming cost V 6 bases and J 0 bases; bases outside gene matches: 2. Looked up from germline, CDR1 is ENHRY and CDR2 is SYGVKD. This CDR3 is built from 15 residues. Here the CDR3 reads CAISWTSGSSYEQYF. CDR3 nucleotide sequence: TGTGCCATCAGCTGGACTAGCGGGAGCTCCTACGAGCAGTACTTC.

This clonotype was counted only a few times. The gene calls are TRBV2 and TRBJ1-4; the D gene is possibly TRBD1 (5 bases). The CDR3 has 11 residues. The germline V gene has CDR1 SNHLY and CDR2 FYNNEI. Trimming stripped 5 bases from V and 10 bases from J, with 8 bases between. This CDR3 reads CASSQGGKLFF. The DNA of the CDR3 is TGTGCCAGCAGTCAGGGAGGAAAACTGTTTTTT.

Note on this clonotype: An end of the junction does not agree with germline; a read error may underlie this. The chain employs TRBV10-3 and TRBJ2-3, with D hard to call. CDR1 is ENHRY and CDR2 is SYGVKD in the germline V gene. The CDR3 length is 14 residues. In DNA, the CDR3 is TGTGCCACCAGTGAGTCGATTTTAGGAGATACGCAGTATTTT. Encoded protein: CATSESILGDTQYF.

The chain links TRBV18 to TRBJ2-7; 11 bases map to TRBD2. CDR1 and CDR2 from the germline V gene are KGHSH and LQKENI. The ends lost 4 bases at V and 3 bases at J; junction bases unmatched: 8. This CDR3 spans 16 amino acids. The CDR3 reads CASSREGLAGGYEQYF. CDR3 nucleotide sequence: TGTGCCAGCTCACGCGAAGGGCTAGCGGGAGGCTACGAGCAGTACTTC.

The chain recombines TRBV6-5 with TRBJ2-7; weak D call: TRBD2 (6 bases). The CDR3 consists of 15 residues. Per germline, CDR1 MNHEY and CDR2 SVGAGI. Trimming shortened V by 1 base and J by 1 base, and 11 bases separated the two germline ends. The DNA for the CDR3 is TGTGCCAGCAGTTACTGGCGGGGCCCTTCCTACGAGCAGTACTTC. It codes for CASSYWRGPSYEQYF.

As DNA, the CDR3 is TGTGCCAGCAGCTTGTCTATGAGGTGGCCTGGAGGCTACACCTTC. This encodes CASSLSMRWPGGYTF. The chain is built from TRBV3-1 and TRBJ1-2; D unresolved. Trimming stripped 5 bases from V and 8 bases from J, with 21 bases between. There are 15 residues in the CDR3. Germline CDR1 is LGHDT and CDR2 is YNNKEL (reference sequence).

This clonotype has more than one count but fewer than ten. The chain combines TRBV29-1 with TRBJ1-1; D is unresolved. The CDR3 extends over 13 amino acids. V was clipped by 4 bases and J by 0 bases, with 9 bases between them. Germline CDR1 and CDR2: SQVTM and ANQGSEA. CDR3 sequence reads: CSVAGALNTEAFF. The CDR3 DNA is TGCAGCGTTGCGGGAGCCCTGAACACTGAAGCTTTCTTT.

The V gene is TRBV7-8, the J gene TRBJ2-1; 9 bases agree with TRBD2. V shed 5 bases, J shed 5 bases, and the junction held 13 bases outside the gene matches. Germline CDR1 reads SGHVS; CDR2 reads FQNEAQ. The CDR3 contains 17 residues. The CDR3 region has the DNA TGTGCCAGCAGCCCCCCCGTAGCGGGAGAGGCCCACAATGAGCAGTTCTTC. Translation gives CASSPPVAGEAHNEQFF.

V is TRBV6-6 and J is TRBJ2-3; unclear D gene. Germline V gene lookup returns CDR1 MNHNY and CDR2 SVGAGI (reference sequence). CDR3 size: 13 residues. Trimming took off 2 bases at V and 6 bases at J, with 9 bases between the two ends. The CDR3 loop reads CASSYRGRDTQYF. CDR3 DNA: TGTGCCAGCAGTTACAGAGGACGGGATACGCAGTATTTT.

A few counts support this clonotype. The chain joins TRBV20-1 to TRBJ2-4; a possible D gene is TRBD2 (5 bases). With the DNA end fitting TRBJ2-7 better, the J assignment may be wrong. This CDR3 is built from 12 residues. From germline, CDR1 is DFQATT and CDR2 SNEGSKA (reference sequence). The CDR3 region is CSAPNGVDEQYF. The DNA of the CDR3 is TGCAGTGCTCCTAACGGGGTAGACGAGCAGTACTTC.

J is TRBJ1-1 and V is TRBV27; D might be TRBD1 (6 bases). Between the trimmed V and J ends, which lost 6 bases and 5 bases, there was a span of 16 bases. CDR1 and CDR2 from the germline V gene are MNHEY and SMNVEV (reference sequence). The CDR3 has 14 amino acids. CDR3 amino acids: CASSPAGERTEAFF. The CDR3, as DNA: TGTGCCAGCAGCCCTGCAGGGGAAAGGACTGAAGCTTTCTTT.

This clonotype has just a few counts. The J gene is TRBJ2-5, the V gene TRBV19, with 7 bases identical to TRBD2. The germline CDR1 and CDR2 sequences are LNHDA and SQIVND (reference sequence). The CDR3 is 15 amino acids. With 4 bases clipped from V and 1 base from J, the junction kept 6 bases outside the gene matches. The CDR3 spells CASSKSAGVQETQYF. The CDR3 region has the DNA TGTGCCAGTAGTAAGTCGGCGGGAGTCCAAGAGACCCAGTACTTC.

This chain joins TRBV7-2 and TRBJ2-4; weak D call: TRBD2 (5 bases). The CDR3 sequence is 15 residues long. Germline lookup yields CDR1 SGHTA and CDR2 FQGNSA. V lost 0 bases to trimming and J lost 7 bases, with 13 bases between them. In DNA form, the CDR3 reads TGTGCCAGCAGCTTAGCGTCGCCGGGAACCAACATTCAGTACTTC. Encoded protein: CASSLASPGTNIQYF.

The chain is built from TRBV5-1 and TRBJ2-5, with 9 bases that match TRBD1. Germline loops: CDR1 SGHRS, CDR2 YFSETQ. Trimming cost V 0 bases and J 5 bases; bases outside gene matches: 8. This CDR3 has 16 amino acids. The CDR3 sequence is CASSLASAGTGETQYF. As DNA, the CDR3 is TGCGCCAGCAGCTTGGCAAGCGCAGGGACAGGGGAGACCCAGTACTTC.

This sequence joins TRBV5-1 and TRBJ2-1; D perhaps matches TRBD1 (6 bases). This CDR3 is 14 amino acids long. V lost 3 bases and J lost 6, with 13 bases in between. The germline CDR1 and CDR2 sequences are SGHRS and YFSETQ. The chain's CDR3 is CASSSGAGVNEQFF. CDR3 in DNA: TGCGCCAGCAGCTCCGGGGCAGGGGTCAATGAGCAGTTCTTC.

The V call is TRBV20-1, the J call TRBJ2-1; 10 nucleotides line up with TRBD2. The germline V gene has CDR1 DFQATT and CDR2 SNEGSKA (reference sequence). J lost 7 bases, V lost 0 bases, and 12 bases had no gene match. This CDR3 is 17 amino acids long. The CDR3 nucleotides are TGCAGTGCTAGAGACCCCCCCCAGCGGGAGGGCCTTAATGAGCAGTTCTTC. It is translated as CSARDPPQREGLNEQFF.

The rearrangement uses TRBV28 and TRBJ1-1, with 7 bases matching TRBD1. The CDR3 is 12 amino acids. V lost 10 bases, J lost 1 base, and 3 bases stayed unmatched. Germline-derived CDR1 and CDR2 are MDHEN and SYDVKM. For the CDR3, the DNA is TGTGCCATCGGGACAGAGAACACTGAAGCTTTCTTT. Its protein is CAIGTENTEAFF.

This sequence joins TRBV12-3 or TRBV12-4 and TRBJ2-3; D unclear. The CDR3 is 12 amino acids. Between the trimmed V and J ends, which lost 7 bases and 6 bases, there was a span of 11 bases. CDR3 DNA sequence: TGTGCCAGCACTCAAGGTTCGGATACGCAGTATTTT. Amino acids: CASTQGSDTQYF.

This clonotype showed up just a few times. The V and J genes are TRBV20-1 and TRBJ2-6, with D maybe TRBD1 (5 bases). CDR3 length: 17 residues. CDR1 is DFQATT, CDR2 SNEGSKA, per germline (reference sequence). With 6 bases removed from V and 4 bases from J, the gap between germline ends came to 22 bases. The CDR3 nucleotides are TGCAGTGCCCTTGGAAACCTTCTTGGGGCCGGGGCCAACGTCCTGACTTTC. Translating gives CSALGNLLGAGANVLTF.

This clonotype appeared a few times. V and J are TRBV6-2 or TRBV6-3 and TRBJ2-1, with 7 bases that match TRBD2. Trimming cost V 0 bases and J 9 bases; bases outside gene matches: 8. The CDR3 sequence is 15 residues long. Germline V gene data show CDR1 as MNHEY and CDR2 as SVGEGT. CDR3 sequence (DNA): TGTGCCAGCAGTTACTCGAAGTGGGGGAGGGGTGAGCAGTTCTTC. Translation: CASSYSKWGRGEQFF.

The chain employs TRBV7-6 and TRBJ1-2; D perhaps matches TRBD1 (6 bases). Trimming removed 5 bases at V and 6 bases at J, with 13 bases between. Germline CDR1 SGHVS, CDR2 FNYEAQ. The CDR3 covers 13 residues. This chain's CDR3 is CASSDRFSNGYTF. The DNA of the CDR3 is TGTGCCAGCAGCGACAGGTTTTCTAATGGCTACACCTTC. Full variable domain (remainder filled in from reference TRBV7-6 and TRBJ1-2): GAGVSQSPRYKVTKRGQDVALRCDPISGHVSLYWYRQALGQGPEFLTYFNYEAQQDKSGLPNDRFSAERPEGSISTLTIQRTEQRDSAMYRCASSDRFSNGYTFGSGTRLTVV.

The DNA of the CDR3 is TGTGCCAGCAGCCACGGACTAGCGGAGGCTGGGGATGAGCAGTTCTTC. Its translation is CASSHGLAEAGDEQFF. The chain joins TRBV7-6 to TRBJ2-1, with 10 positions matching TRBD2. Looked up from germline, CDR1 is SGHVS and CDR2 is FNYEAQ. The length of the CDR3 is 16 residues. The junction had 12 bases not matched to a gene; V was cut back by 5 bases and J by 8 bases.

This chain connects TRBV2 to TRBJ2-5; 11 bases map to TRBD2. The CDR3 totals 17 residues. Trimming removed 5 bases from V and 5 bases from J; junction bases left unmatched: 13. Germline V gene data show CDR1 as SNHLY and CDR2 as FYNNEI. CDR3 DNA sequence: TGTGCCAGCAGTATAAGCACAGGGACTAGCGGAGGGGAGACCCAGTACTTC. Its translation is CASSISTGTSGGETQYF.

The J gene is TRBJ2-3, the V gene TRBV7-2, with 9 bases that match TRBD2. Germline V lookup: CDR1 SGHTA, CDR2 FQGNSA. This CDR3 comprises 18 residues. V lost 4 bases, J lost 3 bases, and 14 bases stayed unmatched. Here the CDR3 DNA reads TGTGCCAGCAGCTCCGTAGGAGCGGGAGGTAGTGGGACAGATACGCAGTATTTT. Protein sequence: CASSSVGAGGSGTDTQYF.

The V and J genes are TRBV20-1 and TRBJ1-1; possible D gene TRBD1, 6 bases. Germline-derived CDR1 and CDR2 are DFQATT and SNEGSKA (reference sequence). V gave up 3 bases and J gave up 7 bases, with 18 bases separating them. CDR3 length: 14 residues. This CDR3 reads CSASGGLGGGEAFF. In DNA form, the CDR3 reads TGCAGTGCTAGTGGCGGACTGGGAGGGGGTGAAGCTTTCTTT.

The chain couples TRBV4-1 to TRBJ1-5, with 9 bases matching TRBD1. V shed 4 bases and J 7 bases; nucleotides not matched to a gene: 8. The CDR3 spans 15 residues. Germline-derived CDR1 and CDR2 are MGHRA and YSYEKL. CDR3 sequence reads: CASSPGTGITQPQHF. CDR3 sequence (DNA): TGCGCCAGCAGCCCGGGGACAGGGATAACACAGCCCCAGCATTTT.

CDR3 nucleotides: TGTGCCAGTAGTACCGCGACAGGGAACCTCGCGGCCCAGTACTTC. Protein sequence: CASSTATGNLAAQYF. This chain connects TRBV19 to TRBJ2-5, with 7 bases fitting TRBD1. The J segment lost 9 bases and the V segment lost 4 bases, leaving 14 bases of the junction unmatched. The CDR3 is 15 residues long. The germline V gene has CDR1 LNHDA and CDR2 SQIVND (reference sequence).

This chain links TRBV29-1 with TRBJ2-7; 9 positions agree with TRBD2. Germline V gives CDR1 SQVTM, CDR2 ANQGSEA. The CDR3 runs to 14 residues. V shed 3 bases and J 6 bases; nucleotides not matched to a gene: 9. The CDR3, as DNA: TGCAGCGTTGAGATTAGCGGGAGAGTTCCCGAGCAGTACTTC. This sequence encodes CSVEISGRVPEQYF.